One sample yielded the 26 T cell receptor beta chains listed below, sequenced in a study of blood T cells in healthy people across ages. The authors ran a second PCR of about 7 to 11 cycles using a sample-barcoded 5' primer and a J-beta primer mix. TCRdb re-called the 5' RACE reads through MiXCR, storing one row per CDR3 protein. The repertoire holds about a million distinct CDR3 sequences, with around 48% as singletons. The sequenced sample was blood. The receptors derive from a man younger than 45 in good health.

The rearrangement joins TRBV28 to TRBJ2-1; 10 positions match TRBD1. Trimming cost V 6 bases and J 2 bases; bases outside gene matches: 4. The CDR3 contains 15 residues. From germline, CDR1 is MDHEN and CDR2 SYDVKM. This CDR3 reads CASRLGTGAYNEQFF. The DNA for the CDR3 is TGTGCCAGCAGGTTGGGGACAGGGGCCTACAATGAGCAGTTCTTC.

The V and J genes are TRBV6-6 and TRBJ1-2; 7 bases match TRBD1. This CDR3 region has 13 residues. V lost 6 bases and J lost 8; bases outside the gene matches: 9. Germline lookup yields CDR1 MNHNY and CDR2 SVGAGI (reference sequence). This CDR3 reads CASRSQGGNGYTF. For the CDR3, the DNA is TGTGCCAGCAGAAGCCAGGGGGGTAACGGCTACACCTTC.

This chain joins TRBV9 and TRBJ1-1; TRBD1 aligns across 10 bases. Losses at the gene ends were 2 bases for V and 10 bases for J; bases not matched to a gene: 5. The CDR3 has 13 residues. Germline V gene lookup returns CDR1 SGDLS and CDR2 YYNGEE. The CDR3, as DNA: TGTGCCAGCAGCGTTGAGGACAGGGGGGTAGCTTTCTTT. It codes for CASSVEDRGVAFF. Filled out from reference TRBV9 and TRBJ1-1, the complete variable domain reads DSGVTQTPKHLITATGQRVTLRCSPRSGDLSVYWYQQSLDQGLQFLIQYYNGEERAKGNILERFSAQQFPDLHSELNLSSLELGDSALYFCASSVEDRGVAFFGQGTRLTVV.

The sample holds a few counts of this clonotype. The chain recombines TRBV5-1 with TRBJ2-1; 11 bases agree with TRBD2. The J call is doubtful: the DNA matches TRBJ2-7 better. This CDR3 has 16 residues. The germline gives CDR1 SGHRS, CDR2 YFSETQ. This CDR3 is CASSLSLAGDYNEQYF. In nucleotides, the CDR3 is TGCGCCAGCAGCCTCTCACTAGCGGGGGACTACAATGAGCAGTACTTC.

This clonotype was seen more than once but under ten times. The gene calls are TRBV4-2 and TRBJ1-2; no clear D. Between the trimmed V and J ends, which lost 1 base and 4 bases, there was a span of 16 bases. CDR3 length equals 16 residues. CDR1 is LGHNA, CDR2 YNFKEQ, per germline. CDR3 protein: CASSQGISSVSYGYTF. The CDR3 DNA follows: TGTGCCAGCAGCCAAGGGATCTCGTCAGTCTCCTATGGCTACACCTTC.

This clonotype was detected a few times. The chain employs TRBV9 and TRBJ2-7; the D is unclear. Germline values: CDR1 SGDLS, CDR2 YYNGEE. The CDR3 is made up of 14 amino acids. The V end lost 3 bases, the J end lost 4 bases, and 14 bases lay between the germline ends. The CDR3 DNA reads as TGTGCCAGCAGCGCCAAGGACGGTGCGTACGAGCAGTACTTC. Its translation is CASSAKDGAYEQYF.

The V and J genes are TRBV20-1 and TRBJ2-1; TRBD2 aligns across 7 bases. The CDR3 contains 14 residues. Trimming at V came to 6 bases and at J to 3 bases, leaving 8 bases not matched to a gene. Germline V gene sequence: CDR1 DFQATT, CDR2 SNEGSKA (reference sequence). The CDR3 sequence: CSAQTSVDYNEQFF. The CDR3 DNA sequence: TGCAGTGCACAAACTAGCGTGGACTACAATGAGCAGTTCTTC.

The chain couples TRBV9 to TRBJ2-1, with 9 bases lining up with TRBD2. Trimming cost V 4 bases and J 4 bases; bases outside gene matches: 12. The CDR3 length is 17 residues. Germline lookup yields CDR1 SGDLS and CDR2 YYNGEE. CDR3 nucleotide sequence: TGTGCCAGCAGCCTTCGCCATAGCGGGGGTTCATACAATGAGCAGTTCTTC. Translated, it gives CASSLRHSGGSYNEQFF.

This clonotype came up a few times. The chain links TRBV7-2 to TRBJ1-6; TRBD1 might be the D (6 bases). The CDR3 loop spans 15 amino acids. The V end was cut by 4 bases, the J end by 6 bases, with 13 bases between. Germline values: CDR1 SGHTA, CDR2 FQGNSA. The CDR3 here is CASSSDRRGNSPLHF. CDR3 in DNA: TGTGCCAGCAGCTCAGACAGGCGGGGTAATTCACCCCTCCACTTT.

This clonotype appeared many times. This chain joins TRBV9 and TRBJ2-3; TRBD2 matches 7 bases. Germline V lookup: CDR1 SGDLS, CDR2 YYNGEE. The CDR3 spans 17 residues. Trimming took 0 bases from V and 1 from J; bases not matched to a gene: 8. The CDR3 coding sequence is TGTGCCAGCAGCGTAGATCGCGGGGGAGCTGGCACAGATACGCAGTATTTT. It encodes CASSVDRGGAGTDTQYF.

There are a few counts of this clonotype. The CDR3 sequence: CASTKTSSYEQYF. CDR3 sequence (DNA): TGTGCCAGCACAAAGACATCCTCCTACGAGCAGTACTTC. This sequence joins TRBV21-1 and TRBJ2-7. TRBV21-1 is flagged as a pseudogene. The CDR3 is 13 amino acids.

The rearrangement uses TRBV7-2 and TRBJ2-1; 13 bases fit TRBD2. This CDR3 has 16 residues. In germline, CDR1 is SGHTA, CDR2 FQGNSA. The V gene end was trimmed by 5 bases and the J gene end by 3 bases; junction bases not matched to a gene: 4. The CDR3 sequence: CASSRTSGGDYNEQFF. The CDR3 region has the DNA TGTGCCAGCAGCCGGACTAGCGGGGGAGACTACAATGAGCAGTTCTTC.

This clonotype was recorded at least ten times. The rearrangement links TRBV4-1 to TRBJ2-1, with 10 bases identical to TRBD2. With 1 base clipped from V and 6 bases from J, the junction kept 3 bases outside the gene matches. This CDR3 has 15 residues. CDR1 and CDR2 (germline): MGHRA, YSYEKL. Here the CDR3 reads CASSQGASGGNEQFF. The CDR3 coding sequence is TGCGCCAGCAGCCAAGGGGCTAGCGGGGGCAATGAGCAGTTCTTC.

J is TRBJ1-6 and V is TRBV2; TRBD1 aligns across 7 bases. The CDR3 has 16 amino acids. V gave up 7 bases and J gave up 5 bases; unmatched junction bases: 11. CDR1 is SNHLY and CDR2 is FYNNEI in the germline V gene. Here the CDR3 reads CASTLLQGNDNSPLHF. CDR3 DNA: TGTGCCAGCACCCTTTTACAGGGGAACGATAATTCACCCCTCCACTTT.

This clonotype was seen a handful of times. This chain connects TRBV4-1 to TRBJ1-2; D remains unclear. This CDR3 is 15 amino acids long. The germline V gene has CDR1 MGHRA and CDR2 YSYEKL. V shed 0 bases and J shed 3 bases, with 11 bases lying between them. The CDR3 DNA reads as TGCGCCAGCAGCCAAGATCTAATTGGTCACTATGGCTACACCTTC. This sequence encodes CASSQDLIGHYGYTF.

The V and J genes are TRBV5-1 and TRBJ1-5; 7 bases fit TRBD1. Germline loops: CDR1 SGHRS, CDR2 YFSETQ. Trimming took 1 base from V and 6 from J; bases not matched to a gene: 4. This CDR3 is 14 amino acids long. DNA for the CDR3: TGCGCCAGCAGCTTGAAGGGGGCGGCTCAGCCCCAGCATTTT. It encodes CASSLKGAAQPQHF.

This chain joins TRBV6-1 and TRBJ2-3; TRBD1 matches at 9 bases. V lost 3 bases, J lost 4 bases, and 8 bases stayed unmatched. Germline V gene data show CDR1 as MNHNS and CDR2 as SASEGT. The CDR3 contains 16 residues. The CDR3 nucleotides are TGTGCCAGCAGTGAGAGGTACAGGGGGCAGGCAGATACGCAGTATTTT. This sequence encodes CASSERYRGQADTQYF.

This clonotype has a handful of counts. This chain links TRBV6-2 or TRBV6-3 with TRBJ1-2; D gene unclear. The CDR3 loop spans 14 amino acids. The V end was cut by 4 bases, the J end by 12 bases, with 21 bases between. Germline lookup yields CDR1 MNHEY and CDR2 SVGEGT. CDR3 amino acids: CASSLNREVPLNTF. DNA of the CDR3: TGTGCCAGCAGTTTGAACAGAGAAGTACCTCTTAACACCTTC.

The V gene is TRBV2, the J gene TRBJ2-2; D unclear. The CDR3 consists of 15 residues. Germline lookup yields CDR1 SNHLY and CDR2 FYNNEI. Trimming removed 7 bases at V and 2 bases at J, with 14 bases between. CDR3 DNA: TGTGCCAGCAATGGCCCTTCCCTAAACACCGGGGAGCTGTTTTTT. Amino acid sequence: CASNGPSLNTGELFF.

V usage is TRBV27 and J usage is TRBJ2-5; tentative D call: TRBD2 (5 bases). The J call is in doubt because the DNA end fits TRBJ2-7 better. CDR3 length: 17 residues. Per germline, CDR1 MNHEY and CDR2 SMNVEV (reference sequence). The CDR3 DNA sequence: TGTGCCAGCAGTCACCTAAGATTCCGGGAACGGATCTACGAGCAGTACTTC. Translation gives CASSHLRFRERIYEQYF.

Note on this clonotype: One end of the junction fails to match germline, which may point to a read error. This chain links TRBV27 with TRBJ1-5; D remains unclear. Germline V lookup: CDR1 MNHEY, CDR2 SMNVEV (reference sequence). The CDR3 loop spans 12 amino acids. CDR3 sequence: CAGSLPSGPQHF. The CDR3 nucleotides read TGTGCCGGCAGTTTACCCTCAGGGCCCCAGCATTTT.

The chain recombines TRBV29-1 with TRBJ2-1, with TRBD1 matching 7 bases. CDR1 and CDR2 (germline): SQVTM, ANQGSEA. This CDR3 has 16 amino acids. The V and J ends lost 7 bases and 6 bases, in that order; junction bases with no gene match: 18. CDR3 region: CSAPHLGGQPFNEQFF. As DNA, the CDR3 is TGCAGCGCTCCTCACCTAGGGGGACAGCCCTTCAATGAGCAGTTCTTC.

Regarding this clonotype: This sequence may be a read error, since a much larger clone differs from it by one base. This chain connects TRBV20-1 to TRBJ1-5, with D unresolved. Germline V CDR1 and CDR2: DFQATT, SNEGSKA (reference sequence). V was clipped by 3 bases and J by 6 bases, with 9 bases between them. The CDR3 is made up of 12 amino acids. The CDR3 region is CSAREGCQPQHF. The CDR3 DNA is TGCAGTGCTAGGGAGGGATGTCAGCCCCAGCATTTT.

This clonotype has at least ten counts. This chain connects TRBV6-5 to TRBJ2-1, with TRBD1 as a possible D gene (5 bases). Germline V gene data show CDR1 as MNHEY and CDR2 as SVGAGI. The CDR3 has 17 residues. V was clipped by 7 bases and J by 0 bases, with 19 bases between them. For the CDR3, the DNA is TGTGCCAGCACTCCCAATGCCGGACAACTCTCCTACAATGAGCAGTTCTTC. It is translated as CASTPNAGQLSYNEQFF.

V gene TRBV18 combines with J gene TRBJ1-5; D possibly corresponds to TRBD1 (5 bases). V was clipped by 6 bases and J by 3 bases, with 12 bases between them. This CDR3 comprises 14 residues. Germline CDR1 and CDR2: KGHSH and LQKENI. This CDR3 reads CASSRGRHNQPQHF. The CDR3 DNA is TGTGCCAGCTCTCGGGGACGGCACAATCAGCCCCAGCATTTT.

This clonotype has a handful of counts. The chain links TRBV20-1 to TRBJ2-5, with unresolved D. V lost 0 bases and J 5 bases, leaving 22 bases between the germline ends. The CDR3 loop spans 17 amino acids. Germline CDR1 and CDR2: DFQATT and SNEGSKA (reference sequence). CDR3 loop: CSARDLTRQHRRETQYF. CDR3 coding DNA: TGCAGTGCTAGAGATCTCACGCGTCAGCATCGCCGGGAGACCCAGTACTTC.